This TCR beta chain was observed in a study of breast tumors, draining lymph nodes, adjacent tissues. Study-wide findings and caveats: The lymph node origin of tumor T cells was framed as consistent with a hypothesis, not demonstrated. Most tumor T cells seemingly derive from lymph node, then expand in tumor. Tumor repertoires ranked between lymph nodes and nontumor tissue in diversity, with V and J gene preferences. Compared with basal-like, luminal-like tumors shared significantly more repertoire with nontumor tissue.

This clonotype was seen at least ten times. Its antigen is not identified. TCRdb passed the multiplex PCR reads through MiXCR, listing each CDR3 protein once. The top ten hold roughly 8.1% of the sample, which has more than 50,000 distinct CDR3 sequences, less than 45% seen once. The germline V and J ends were trimmed by 1 base and 4 bases, with 10 bases remaining between them. Germline V CDR1 and CDR2: SEHNR, FQNEAQ (reference sequence). The CDR3 is made up of 14 amino acids. The rearrangement joins TRBV7-9 to TRBJ1-2; a weak D match, TRBD1 (5 bases). The sequenced sample was breast tumor tissue. This receptor was taken from a female donor with breast cancer. Some clones in this sample may be carry-over from other donors' samples. CDR3 in amino acids: CASSLVQDLYGYTF. The DNA of the CDR3 is TGTGCCAGCAGCTTAGTACAGGATCTCTATGGCTACACCTTC.